The 21 T cell receptor beta chains reported below all come from one sample, sequenced in a study of T cell clonotyping in hematopoietic cell transplantation (dated by TCRdb to the early 2020s). This specimen's time point label, per the study, means: recipient sample about 28 days before transplant, after cytoreduction. The library was prepared using the immunoSEQ multiplex PCR assay. Imported from immuneACCESS, the table was reduced by TCRdb to in-frame sequences with V and J called. These copies leave out some clones; in studies compared against another copy, an unresolved V gene accounts for under half, and the cause of the remainder is not known. Across this sample there are around 80,000 clones, with 90% to 96% seen only once. Approximately 1.8% of the sample comes from the top ten. The sample here was peripheral blood mononuclear cells, taken before stem cell transplant. The origin of the receptors is a woman aged 45-60 years with acute myeloid leukemia. Some clones in this sample may be carry-over from other donors' samples.

As DNA, the CDR3 is TGTGCCAGCAGTTTCGGACTAGCGGATTCTCAAAACATTCAGTACTTC. This translates into CASSFGLADSQNIQYF. This chain uses TRBV6-5 with TRBJ2-4; the match to TRBD2 covers 10 bases. CDR1 is MNHEY, CDR2 SVGAGI, per germline. The CDR3 is made up of 16 amino acids. V gave up 4 bases and J gave up 5 bases; unmatched junction bases: 8.

The gene calls are TRBV29-1 and TRBJ2-4, with 7 nucleotides matching TRBD1. The germline V gene encodes CDR1 SQVTM and CDR2 ANQGSEA. The CDR3 sequence is 12 residues long. The V gene end was trimmed by 2 bases and the J gene end by 6 bases; junction bases not matched to a gene: 1. CDR3 DNA: TGCAGCGTTGAATCAGGGGGAAACATTCAGTACTTC. It specifies CSVESGGNIQYF.

This chain links TRBV28 with TRBJ2-5; no definite D call. The DNA matches TRBJ2-7 better at its end, which makes the J call doubtful. The CDR3 is 11 residues long. From germline, CDR1 is MDHEN and CDR2 SYDVKM. This chain's CDR3 is CASSSSYEQYF. CDR3 sequence (DNA): TGTGCCAGCAGTTCTTCCTACGAGCAGTACTTC.

The chain uses TRBV6-1 and TRBJ1-4; 8 nucleotides line up with TRBD1. Germline V CDR1 and CDR2: MNHNS, SASEGT. Germline trimming cut 1 base from V and 7 bases from J; bases unmatched to any gene: 8. The CDR3 consists of 16 residues. CDR3 sequence (DNA): TGTGCCAGCAGTGAAGGGACAGGGCCGTTCGGTGAAAAACTGTTTTTT. Translated: CASSEGTGPFGEKLFF.

CDR3 protein: CASSDLNGGNQPQHF. CDR3 coding DNA: TGTGCCAGCAGTGATCTAAACGGGGGCAATCAGCCCCAGCATTTT. This sequence joins TRBV2 and TRBJ1-5; no definite D call. V gave up 3 bases and J gave up 2 bases, with 11 bases separating them. CDR3 length equals 15 residues. The germline CDR1 and CDR2 sequences are SNHLY and FYNNEI.

The chain has TRBV9 and TRBJ2-7; D not certain. This CDR3 is 14 amino acids long. The germline V and J ends were trimmed by 0 bases and 4 bases, with 11 bases remaining between them. Germline V gene data show CDR1 as SGDLS and CDR2 as YYNGEE. Written as DNA, the CDR3 is TGTGCCAGCAGCGTAGGGGGAAATTCGTACGAGCAGTACTTC. As protein: CASSVGGNSYEQYF.

The chain recombines TRBV30 with TRBJ2-3; D gene unclear. CDR1 and CDR2 from the germline V gene are GTSNPN and SVGIG (reference sequence). The CDR3 covers 16 residues. Deletions cut 1 base from V and 0 bases from J, with 14 bases between. The CDR3 bases are TGTGCCTGGAGTGAACCGGAGTACCTAAGCACAGATACGCAGTATTTT. Its protein is CAWSEPEYLSTDTQYF.

V is TRBV11-2 and J is TRBJ1-2; 8 nucleotides line up with TRBD1. Germline V gene lookup returns CDR1 SGHAT and CDR2 FQNNGV. CDR3 length: 14 residues. V shed 5 bases, J shed 4 bases, and the junction held 6 bases outside the gene matches. In DNA form, the CDR3 reads TGTGCCAGCAGCCCCGGACAGGGTGGCTATGGCTACACCTTC. Translation: CASSPGQGGYGYTF.

This chain joins TRBV30 and TRBJ1-5; 9 bases fit TRBD1. This CDR3 spans 15 amino acids. The germline gives CDR1 GTSNPN, CDR2 SVGIG (reference sequence). The J segment lost 5 bases and the V segment lost 2 bases, leaving 7 bases of the junction unmatched. This chain's CDR3 is CAWSSGTGTDQPQHF. CDR3 DNA: TGTGCCTGGAGTTCCGGGACAGGGACGGATCAGCCCCAGCATTTT.

This chain connects TRBV7-2 to TRBJ1-2, with D possibly being TRBD1 (5 bases). CDR3 length: 15 amino acids. Trimming removed 3 bases at V and 2 bases at J, with 13 bases between. Germline CDR1 SGHTA, CDR2 FQGNSA. The CDR3 loop is CASSFTGTSNYGYTF. The DNA for the CDR3 is TGTGCCAGCAGCTTCACCGGGACTTCGAACTATGGCTACACCTTC.

The chain carries TRBV30 and TRBJ1-4; 7 bases align to TRBD1. Trimming cost V 3 bases and J 8 bases; bases outside gene matches: 15. The CDR3 covers 16 residues. Germline CDR1 is GTSNPN and CDR2 is SVGIG (reference sequence). In DNA form, the CDR3 reads TGTGCCTGGAGAAGGACAGGATTCTCCATGAGGGAAAAACTGTTTTTT. Its translation: CAWRRTGFSMREKLFF.

This rearrangement joins TRBV19 to TRBJ1-2; TRBD1 agrees at 9 bases. V gave up 7 bases and J gave up 10 bases; unmatched junction bases: 10. The CDR3 runs 13 residues. From germline, CDR1 is LNHDA and CDR2 SQIVND (reference sequence). The CDR3 protein is CASNIVGQGTYTF. CDR3 DNA sequence: TGTGCCAGTAATATTGTCGGACAGGGGACCTACACCTTC.

V is TRBV6-5 and J is TRBJ2-5; D assignment may be TRBD1 or TRBD2 (5 bases each). The V and J ends lost 4 bases and 5 bases respectively, with 11 bases between them. The germline gives CDR1 MNHEY, CDR2 SVGAGI. CDR3 length equals 13 residues. The CDR3 nucleotides are TGTGCCAGCAGTTGGACCAGGGAGGAGACCCAGTACTTC. Protein: CASSWTREETQYF.

The chain links TRBV7-9 to TRBJ2-7, with a tentative D call TRBD2 (6 bases). V was shortened by 5 bases and J by 2 bases, with 19 bases between the two germline ends. This CDR3 comprises 16 residues. Germline V lookup: CDR1 SEHNR, CDR2 FQNEAQ (reference sequence). The CDR3, as DNA: TGTGCCAGCAGCCGTAGCACGGGACTCGCGACCTACGAGCAGTACTTC. It specifies CASSRSTGLATYEQYF.

The V and J genes are TRBV7-8 and TRBJ1-2; D uncertain. With 5 bases removed from V and 2 bases from J, the gap between germline ends came to 18 bases. Germline values: CDR1 SGHVS, CDR2 FQNEAQ. The CDR3 loop spans 16 amino acids. In DNA form, the CDR3 reads TGTGCCAGCAGCCTGACAATCGGCCTCCAGAACTATGGCTACACCTTC. This translates into CASSLTIGLQNYGYTF.

The chain links TRBV9 to TRBJ2-2, with D perhaps being TRBD1 or TRBD2 (5 bases each). The CDR3 spans 15 residues. The V gene lost 0 bases and the J gene lost 6 bases, with 12 bases spanning the gap. Germline V gene sequence: CDR1 SGDLS, CDR2 YYNGEE. Written as DNA, the CDR3 is TGTGCCAGCAGCGTAGTCCGGGGACGGCCCGGGGAGCTGTTTTTT. Translation gives CASSVVRGRPGELFF.

V is TRBV7-3 and J is TRBJ1-1; D is uncertain. Trimming took off 7 bases at V and 1 base at J, with 10 bases between the two ends. There are 13 residues in the CDR3. Germline V gene data show CDR1 as SGHTA and CDR2 as FQGTGA. CDR3 residues: CASTLGRNTEAFF. The CDR3 DNA sequence: TGTGCCAGCACCCTAGGGCGGAACACTGAAGCTTTCTTT. The whole variable domain, remainder taken from reference TRBV7-3 and TRBJ1-1, is GAGVSQTPSNKVTEKGKYVELRCDPISGHTALYWYRQSLGQGPEFLIYFQGTGAADDSGLPNDRFFAVRPEGSVSTLKIQRTERGDSAVYLCASTLGRNTEAFFGQGTRLTVV.

The chain carries TRBV9 and TRBJ2-7; D unclear. Deletions cut 0 bases from V and 1 base from J, with 14 bases between. Germline V gene lookup returns CDR1 SGDLS and CDR2 YYNGEE. The CDR3 consists of 16 residues. CDR3 in amino acids: CASSVALSSRSYEQYF. CDR3 DNA sequence: TGTGCCAGCAGCGTAGCTCTCTCCAGTAGGTCCTACGAGCAGTACTTC. Using reference TRBV9 and TRBJ2-7 for the parts outside the CDR3, the full variable domain is DSGVTQTPKHLITATGQRVTLRCSPRSGDLSVYWYQQSLDQGLQFLIQYYNGEERAKGNILERFSAQQFPDLHSELNLSSLELGDSALYFCASSVALSSRSYEQYFGPGTRLTVT.

The V and J genes are TRBV9 and TRBJ1-1; TRBD1 matches at 10 bases. The length of the CDR3 is 16 residues. The germline CDR1 and CDR2 sequences are SGDLS and YYNGEE. The J segment lost 1 base and the V segment lost 3 bases, leaving 6 bases of the junction unmatched. The CDR3 nucleotides read TGTGCCAGCAGCGCAGGGACAGGGGCTTCGAACACTGAAGCTTTCTTT. The encoded protein is CASSAGTGASNTEAFF.

The chain is built from TRBV7-2 and TRBJ2-3, with TRBD2 identical over 13 bases. The junction had 13 bases not matched to a gene; V was cut back by 5 bases and J by 5 bases. This CDR3 is built from 18 residues. Germline CDR1 and CDR2: SGHTA and FQGNSA. This chain's CDR3 is CASSQRVLAGGLLDTQYF. CDR3 coding DNA: TGTGCCAGCAGCCAGCGCGTACTAGCGGGGGGGCTTTTAGATACGCAGTATTTT.

This clone was found once. The V call is TRBV2, the J call TRBJ2-7; D is uncertain. The germline V gene has CDR1 SNHLY and CDR2 FYNNEI. V was trimmed by 4 bases and J by 3 bases, leaving 7 bases between them. The length of the CDR3 is 12 residues. In DNA form, the CDR3 reads TGTGCCAGCAGTGGTGGAAGCTACGAGCAGTACTTC. It specifies CASSGGSYEQYF.